This T cell receptor (beta chain) was documented in a study of beta chain features in type 1 diabetes. The CDR3 contains 14 residues. V was clipped by 6 bases and J by 4 bases; unmatched bases: 6. Germline CDR1 SGHTA, CDR2 FQGNSA. Sequenced material consisted of expressed TCRB transcripts (all of the isolated RNA was reverse transcribed). Data came from immunoSEQ multiplex PCR; TCRdb stores just in-frame clones and leaves some out. The data show 600,000 to 650,000 clones, around 15% seen once. This sequence originates from a man aged 18 to 30 in good health. The sequenced sample consisted of naive CD4+ T cells from blood. This rearrangement joins TRBV7-2 to TRBJ2-7; 10 bases are shared with TRBD1. The CDR3 spells CASSRQGARYEQYF. Here the CDR3 DNA reads TGTGCCAGCAGTCGACAGGGGGCTAGGTACGAGCAGTACTTC. The full variable domain, its missing parts supplied by reference TRBV7-2 and TRBJ2-7, is GAGVSQSPSNKVTEKGKDVELRCDPISGHTALYWYRQSLGQGLEFLIYFQGNSAPDKSGLPSDRFSAERTGGSVSTLTIQRTQQEDSAVYLCASSRQGARYEQYFGPGTRLTVT.